This is a list of T cell receptor beta chains from one sample in a study of OX40 agonist ivuxolimab in advanced cancers. Libraries were prepared by immunoSEQ multiplex PCR; TCRdb keeps only in-frame clonotypes and omits some of them. In the table there are 40,000 to 45,000 clones, roughly nine tenths of which are singletons. The sample was CD4+ or CD8+ T cells sorted from blood, taken in a trial of the OX40 agonist ivuxolimab. These receptors were collected from an adult with an advanced solid tumor such as melanoma, head and neck, liver or kidney cancer. Both conserved end residues are part of each CDR3. The D gene is left open where the match is weak. Size values are once, few and many counts, or a class for expanded clones, and some rows have none.

cdr3_nt,cdr3_aa,clone_size,v_call,j_call,d_call
TGTGCCAGCAGTCCTCGCACTAGGCCTCGGGGGGAGACCCAGTACTTC,CASSPRTRPRGETQYF,.,TRBV28,TRBJ2-5,.
TGTGCCAGCAGTTACGGGAGACAGGGGAACACTGAAGCTTTCTTT,CASSYGRQGNTEAFF,.,TRBV6-5,TRBJ1-1,TRBD1
TGTGCCAGTAGTACCCTCCCTTACTGGGGGACAGGTCTGGACCAGGCTGGAAACACCATATATTTT,CASSTLPYWGTGLDQAGNTIYF,.,TRBV19,TRBJ1-3,TRBD1
TGTGCCAGTCTACCGGGACTAGCGAAATATCTACCCTACAATGAGCAGTTCTTC,CASLPGLAKYLPYNEQFF,.,TRBV27,TRBJ2-1,TRBD2
TGTGCCAGCAGCATTGGTTTTCAGGGGTCCACCTACAATGAGCAGTTCTTC,CASSIGFQGSTYNEQFF,.,TRBV5-8,TRBJ2-1,.
TGTGCCAGCAGCTTAGGGACAGGGACCCACGAGCAGTACTTC,CASSLGTGTHEQYF,.,TRBV11-1,TRBJ2-7,TRBD1
TGTGCCAGCAGCCCGGAGGGAGGGCCGAATGAGCAGTTCTTC,CASSPEGGPNEQFF,once,TRBV9,TRBJ2-1,TRBD2
TGTGCCAGCAGTTACAAGGGGCCCCAAGGGAACACTGAAGCTTTCTTT,CASSYKGPQGNTEAFF,.,TRBV6-6,TRBJ1-1,.
TGTGCCAGCAGCACTCAGGGTTTAGGAGATACGCAGTATTTT,CASSTQGLGDTQYF,.,TRBV9,TRBJ2-3,.
TGTGCCAGCAGCTTGGATGGATCGTACCAGCATTTT,CASSLDGSYQHF,.,TRBV5-4,TRBJ1-5,.
TGTGCCAGCAGTTTTTTAGGGCAAGAGACCCAGTACTTC,CASSFLGQETQYF,.,TRBV27,TRBJ2-5,.
TGTGCCAGCGGCAGGGGTTTGAATGGCTACACCTTC,CASGRGLNGYTF,.,TRBV28,TRBJ1-2,.
TGTGCCAGCAGCCCCCCTCCCAGACAGGAGAACACTGAAGCTTTCTTT,CASSPPPRQENTEAFF,.,TRBV7-2,TRBJ1-1,.
TGTGCCAGCAGCCAGGCCCGATATGGCTACACCTTC,CASSQARYGYTF,.,TRBV11-2,TRBJ1-2,.
TGTGCCAGCAGCGACACTTACGCAGGGAAGTCCTACAATGAGCAGTTCTTC,CASSDTYAGKSYNEQFF,.,TRBV7-9,TRBJ2-1,.
TGTGCCAGTAGCGCTAGCGGTAGCTCCTACAATGAGCAGTTCTTC,CASSASGSSYNEQFF,.,TRBV19,TRBJ2-1,TRBD2
TGTGCCAGCAGTGTATACAGGGGGTTCGACAATGAGCAGTTCTTC,CASSVYRGFDNEQFF,.,TRBV2,TRBJ2-1,TRBD1
TGTGCCAGCAGCTCATCAAATTTGGCTGTGAAGAAACTGTTTTTT,CASSSSNLAVKKLFF,.,TRBV7-9,TRBJ1-4,.
TGCGCCAGCAGCCCCGAGGGGGGAGAGGAAAAACTGTTTTTT,CASSPEGGEEKLFF,.,TRBV4-1,TRBJ1-4,.
TGTGCCAGCACTTTGAACACTGAAGCTTTCTTT,CASTLNTEAFF,.,TRBV7-8,TRBJ1-1,.
TGTGCCAGCAGCTTGGTTGGCAGGGGAAAAGGCTACACCTTC,CASSLVGRGKGYTF,.,TRBV5-4,TRBJ1-2,.
TGTGCCAGCAGTTTAGTAGGAACTAACTATGGCTACACCTTC,CASSLVGTNYGYTF,.,TRBV27,TRBJ1-2,.
TGTGCCAGCAGCTCAGGTGCGATAAGCGCCGATACGCAGTATTTT,CASSSGAISADTQYF,.,TRBV13,TRBJ2-3,.
TGTGCCAGCAGCATAGGAGGAGGGAGGATTAACACTGAAGCTTTCTTT,CASSIGGGRINTEAFF,.,TRBV7-2,TRBJ1-1,.
TGTGCTAGTGGTTTCTTTGTGCTCGGCCAGTTTGGCACCGGGGAGCTGTTTTTT,CASGFFVLGQFGTGELFF,.,TRBV12-5,TRBJ2-2,.